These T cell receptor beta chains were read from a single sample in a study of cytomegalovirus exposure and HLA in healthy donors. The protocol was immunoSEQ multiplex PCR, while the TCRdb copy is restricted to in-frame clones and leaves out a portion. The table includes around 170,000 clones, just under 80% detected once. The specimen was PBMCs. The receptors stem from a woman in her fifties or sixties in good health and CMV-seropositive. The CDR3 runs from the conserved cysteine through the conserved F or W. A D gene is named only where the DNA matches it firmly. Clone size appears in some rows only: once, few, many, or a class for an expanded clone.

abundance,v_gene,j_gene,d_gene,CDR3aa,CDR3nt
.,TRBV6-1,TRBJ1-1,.,CASSEHRTGTEAFF,TGTGCCAGCAGTGAACACAGGACGGGCACTGAAGCTTTCTTT
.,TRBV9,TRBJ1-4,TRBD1,CASSLGRGDEKLFF,TGTGCCAGCAGCCTCGGCAGGGGGGATGAAAAACTGTTTTTT
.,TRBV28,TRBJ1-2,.,CASARPGFSDYGYTF,TGTGCCAGCGCCCGTCCAGGGTTTTCAGACTATGGCTACACCTTC
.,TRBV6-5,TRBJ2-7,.,CASRQESYEQYF,TGTGCCAGCAGGCAGGAATCCTACGAGCAGTACTTC
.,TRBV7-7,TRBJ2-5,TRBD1,CASSLIQGAGETQYF,TGTGCTAGCAGCTTAATTCAGGGGGCTGGGGAGACCCAGTACTTC
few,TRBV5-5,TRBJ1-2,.,CASSLTFSYGYTF,TGTGCCAGCAGCTTGACGTTTAGCTATGGCTACACCTTC
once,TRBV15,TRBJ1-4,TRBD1,CATSLAGGAGKLFF,TGTGCCACCTCGCTTGCAGGGGGCGCGGGAAAACTGTTTTTT
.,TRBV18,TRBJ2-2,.,CASSPRVSTGELFF,TGTGCCAGCTCACCGAGGGTATCCACCGGGGAGCTGTTTTTT
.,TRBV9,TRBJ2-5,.,CASSVAGRQETQYF,TGTGCCAGCAGCGTAGCTGGTCGGCAAGAGACCCAGTACTTC
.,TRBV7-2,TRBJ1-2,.,CASSLGPYLENSYNYGYTF,TGTGCCAGCAGCTTAGGCCCCTACCTCGAGAACAGCTATAACTATGGCTACACCTTC
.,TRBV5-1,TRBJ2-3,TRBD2,CASSSLAGGDTQYF,TGCGCCAGCAGCTCTTTAGCGGGAGGCGATACGCAGTATTTT
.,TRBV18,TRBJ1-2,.,CASSPSGGDGYTF,TGTGCCAGCTCACCGAGCGGGGGGGATGGCTACACCTTC
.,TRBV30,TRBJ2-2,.,CACNRVTGELFF,TGTGCCTGCAACAGGGTGACCGGGGAGCTGTTTTTT
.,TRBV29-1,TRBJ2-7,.,CSVATGLIAYEQYF,TGCAGCGTTGCCACAGGGTTAATCGCCTACGAGCAGTACTTC
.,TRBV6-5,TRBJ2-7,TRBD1,CASSYSGTGPYEQYF,TGTGCCAGCAGTTACTCGGGGACAGGGCCCTACGAGCAGTACTTC
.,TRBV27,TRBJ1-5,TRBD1,CASRGQGARSGQPQHF,TGTGCCAGCAGAGGACAGGGGGCGAGATCAGGGCAGCCCCAGCATTTT
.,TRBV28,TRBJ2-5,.,CASNRGETQYF,TGTGCCAGCAATAGGGGGGAGACCCAGTACTTC
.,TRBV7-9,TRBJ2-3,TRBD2,CASSLAGGGDTQYF,TGTGCCAGCAGCCTAGCGGGAGGCGGTGATACGCAGTATTTT
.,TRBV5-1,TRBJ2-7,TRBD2,CASSLARGDQQYF,TGCGCCAGCAGCTTGGCCCGGGGGGATCAGCAGTACTTC
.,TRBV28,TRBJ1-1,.,CASSPTGILNTEAFF,TGTGCCAGCAGCCCAACAGGGATTTTGAACACTGAAGCTTTCTTT
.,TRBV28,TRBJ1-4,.,CASSLGENEKLFF,TGTGCCAGCAGTTTGGGAGAGAATGAAAAACTGTTTTTT
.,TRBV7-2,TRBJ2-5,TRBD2,CASSPRGGVETQYF,TGTGCCAGCAGCCCCCGGGGGGGTGTGGAGACCCAGTACTTC
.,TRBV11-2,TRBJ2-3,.,CASTLHRDGQSTDTQYF,TGTGCCAGCACCTTACACCGGGATGGACAGAGCACAGATACGCAGTATTTT
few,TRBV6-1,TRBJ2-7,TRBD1,CASLDRNYEQYF,TGTGCCTCCCTGGACAGGAACTACGAGCAGTACTTC
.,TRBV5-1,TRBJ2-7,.,CASSARGGGTSSYEQYF,TGCGCCAGCAGCGCCCGGGGAGGGGGGACGAGCTCCTACGAGCAGTACTTC
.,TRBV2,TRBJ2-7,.,CASSEVGHPYEQYF,TGTGCCAGCAGTGAAGTGGGCCACCCCTACGAGCAGTACTTC
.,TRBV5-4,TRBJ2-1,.,CASSNGLLPNNEQFF,TGTGCCAGCAGCAACGGCTTACTACCTAACAATGAGCAGTTCTTC
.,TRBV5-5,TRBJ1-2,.,CASRPMGNYGYTF,TGTGCCAGCAGGCCTATGGGTAACTATGGTTACACCTTC
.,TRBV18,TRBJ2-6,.,CASSHPRGYSGANVLTF,TGTGCCAGCTCACATCCCCGGGGGTACTCTGGGGCCAACGTCCTGACTTTC
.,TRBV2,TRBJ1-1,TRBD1,CASSEEGAYTEAFF,TGTGCCAGCAGTGAGGAGGGGGCGTACACTGAAGCTTTCTTT
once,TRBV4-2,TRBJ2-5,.,CASSQDLGPETQYF,TGTGCCAGCAGCCAAGATCTGGGGCCAGAGACCCAGTACTTC
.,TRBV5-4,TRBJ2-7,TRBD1,CASSLASLDRYRVEQYF,TGTGCCAGCAGCTTGGCCTCATTGGACAGGTACAGGGTCGAGCAGTACTTC
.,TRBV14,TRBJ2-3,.,CASSLGHATSTDTQYF,TGTGCCAGCAGCCTGGGACACGCGACCTCCACAGATACGCAGTATTTT
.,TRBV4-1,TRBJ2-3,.,CASSQDSGDTQYF,TGCGCCAGCAGCCAAGACTCCGGGGATACGCAGTATTTT
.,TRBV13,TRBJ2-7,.,CASSQAPYEQYF,TGTGCCAGCAGCCAGGCCCCCTACGAGCAGTACTTC
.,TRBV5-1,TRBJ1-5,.,CASSLGANSNQPQHF,TGCGCCAGCAGCTTGGGGGCAAATAGCAATCAGCCCCAGCATTTT
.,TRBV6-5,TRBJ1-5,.,CASSSLYGVSNQPQHF,TGTGCCAGCAGTTCCCTTTATGGAGTTAGCAATCAGCCCCAGCATTTT
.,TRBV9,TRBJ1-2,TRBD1,CASSAPGGGYGYTF,TGTGCCAGCAGCGCCCCAGGGGGTGGATATGGCTACACCTTC
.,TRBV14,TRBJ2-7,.,CASSRMPGQYYEQYF,TGTGCCAGCAGCCGCATGCCGGGACAATATTACGAGCAGTACTTC
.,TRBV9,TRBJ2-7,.,CASSPAGGGRSYEQYF,TGTGCCAGCAGCCCCGCCGGTGGAGGGCGCTCCTACGAGCAGTACTTC
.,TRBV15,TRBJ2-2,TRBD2,CATGTGTSGGYGELFF,TGTGCCACCGGTACCGGGACTAGCGGGGGATACGGGGAGCTGTTTTTT